This is a list of T cell receptor beta chains from one sample in a study of beta chain features in type 1 diabetes. Generated by immunoSEQ multiplex PCR, the TCRdb table keeps only in-frame clones and is missing some. This sample carries about 160,000 clones, 7% to 9.5% of them seen once, and the ten largest clones take approximately 0.7%. Input material: central memory CD4+ T cells from blood. These receptors all come from a woman aged 25 to 39 with type 1 diabetes. The CDR3 runs from the conserved cysteine through the conserved F or W. The order of the fields is D gene, CDR3 length, V gene, clone size, J gene, CDR3 DNA, CDR3 protein. D genes are given only for firm matches. Clone size is not always given. Where it is, it says once, few, many or a class for expanded clones.

D gene: TRBD2
CDR3 length: 14
V gene: TRBV19
clone size: NA
J gene: TRBJ2-2
CDR3 DNA: TGTGCCAGTAGACTAGCGGATAACACCGGGGAGCTGTTTTTT
CDR3 protein: CASRLADNTGELFF

D gene: NA
CDR3 length: 14
V gene: TRBV7-3
clone size: few
J gene: TRBJ2-5
CDR3 DNA: TGTGCCAGCAGCTGGGGGGGCGCGTCCGAGACCCAGTACTTC
CDR3 protein: CASSWGGASETQYF

D gene: TRBD1
CDR3 length: 15
V gene: TRBV4-1
clone size: NA
J gene: TRBJ2-5
CDR3 DNA: TGCGCCAGCATGGGGACAGGGGGCGTGGGGGAGACCCAGTACTTC
CDR3 protein: CASMGTGGVGETQYF

D gene: NA
CDR3 length: 13
V gene: TRBV30
clone size: once
J gene: TRBJ1-2
CDR3 DNA: TGTGCCTGTAACCCGACAGGTAACTATGGCTACACCTTC
CDR3 protein: CACNPTGNYGYTF

D gene: NA
CDR3 length: 15
V gene: TRBV9
clone size: NA
J gene: TRBJ1-4
CDR3 DNA: TGTGCCAGCAGCGCCAGACTTGCAACTAATGAAAAACTGTTTTTT
CDR3 protein: CASSARLATNEKLFF

D gene: NA
CDR3 length: 14
V gene: TRBV6-4
clone size: few
J gene: TRBJ1-1
CDR3 DNA: TGTGCCAGCAGTGACTCGACCGGGAGTGCTGAAGCTTTCTTT
CDR3 protein: CASSDSTGSAEAFF

D gene: TRBD1
CDR3 length: 16
V gene: TRBV5-4
clone size: NA
J gene: TRBJ1-1
CDR3 DNA: TGTGCCAGCAGCTTGTCCCGGGACAGGACTAACACTGAAGCTTTCTTT
CDR3 protein: CASSLSRDRTNTEAFF

D gene: TRBD1
CDR3 length: 14
V gene: TRBV9
clone size: NA
J gene: TRBJ1-5
CDR3 DNA: TGTGCCAGCAGCGCCGGGACAGGGGGTCAGCCCCAGCATTTT
CDR3 protein: CASSAGTGGQPQHF

D gene: TRBD1
CDR3 length: 14
V gene: TRBV19
clone size: few
J gene: TRBJ1-1
CDR3 DNA: TGTGCCAGTAGTACCGGGACAGAAGACACTGAAGCTTTCTTT
CDR3 protein: CASSTGTEDTEAFF

D gene: NA
CDR3 length: 14
V gene: TRBV19
clone size: NA
J gene: TRBJ1-1
CDR3 DNA: TGTGCCAGTAGTATTCTGGGGGCGGCCACTGAAGCTTTCTTT
CDR3 protein: CASSILGAATEAFF

D gene: NA
CDR3 length: 16
V gene: TRBV28
clone size: few
J gene: TRBJ2-2
CDR3 DNA: TGTGCCAGCAGTTTCGGCAGGGGACCTATCCCCGGGGAGCTGTTTTTT
CDR3 protein: CASSFGRGPIPGELFF

D gene: TRBD2
CDR3 length: 16
V gene: TRBV5-4
clone size: few
J gene: TRBJ2-1
CDR3 DNA: TGTGCCAGCAGCTTGGCCGGGGGGGGGCGAAACAATGAGCAGTTCTTC
CDR3 protein: CASSLAGGGRNNEQFF

D gene: TRBD2
CDR3 length: 19
V gene: TRBV4-2
clone size: few
J gene: TRBJ2-3
CDR3 DNA: TGTGCCAGCAGCCAAGATCCGGGGGCGGCGGGAGGGCGGGCAGATACGCAGTATTTT
CDR3 protein: CASSQDPGAAGGRADTQYF

D gene: NA
CDR3 length: 16
V gene: TRBV9
clone size: NA
J gene: TRBJ2-1
CDR3 DNA: TGTGCCAGCAGCGTAGCTGTCACTCCCCCTCGAAACGAGCAGTTCTTC
CDR3 protein: CASSVAVTPPRNEQFF

D gene: TRBD1
CDR3 length: 13
V gene: TRBV30
clone size: NA
J gene: TRBJ1-5
CDR3 DNA: TGTGCCTGGACAGGGGGTAGCAATCAGCCCCAGCATTTT
CDR3 protein: CAWTGGSNQPQHF

D gene: TRBD2
CDR3 length: 16
V gene: TRBV18
clone size: few
J gene: TRBJ2-1
CDR3 DNA: TGTGCCAGCTCACCAAGACTAGCGGGAGCTGGGAATGAGCAGTTCTTC
CDR3 protein: CASSPRLAGAGNEQFF

D gene: TRBD2
CDR3 length: 15
V gene: TRBV14
clone size: few
J gene: TRBJ2-1
CDR3 DNA: TGTGCCAGCAGCCAGTGGGGGGGCTCCTACAATGAGCAGTTCTTC
CDR3 protein: CASSQWGGSYNEQFF

D gene: NA
CDR3 length: 13
V gene: TRBV6-5
clone size: NA
J gene: TRBJ1-5
CDR3 DNA: TGTGCCAGCAGTTACTACGGGGGTCAGCCCCAGCATTTT
CDR3 protein: CASSYYGGQPQHF